This T cell receptor (beta chain) was sequenced during a study of T cells after yellow fever vaccination. This clonotype was recorded many times. TCRdb fed the 5' RACE reads into MiXCR, producing one record per CDR3 protein. The profile shows some 170,000 distinct CDR3 sequences, approximately 9.7% of them singletons. Germline V gene sequence: CDR1 DFQATT, CDR2 SNEGSKA (reference sequence). V was shortened by 3 bases and J by 2 bases, with 10 bases between the two germline ends. This CDR3 has 13 residues. This receptor was obtained from a man between 18 and 35 years old who received the YFV17D yellow fever vaccine. This specimen was CD8+ T cells sorted from PBMCs, taken 45 days after the yellow fever booster vaccination. The chain joins TRBV20-1 to TRBJ2-5, with TRBD2 as a possible D gene (6 bases). CDR3 sequence (DNA): TGCAGTGCTAGGCGCCGGGGGCAAGAGACCCAGTACTTC. It yields the protein CSARRRGQETQYF.